Listed below are T cell receptor beta chains from one sample, sequenced in a study of cytomegalovirus exposure and HLA in healthy donors. TCRdb's copy holds only in-frame clones and misses some; the assay was immunoSEQ multiplex PCR. The sample table sets out tens of thousands of clones. Material for sequencing was PBMCs. These TCRs come from a woman between 25 and 40 years old in good health and CMV-seronegative. Both conserved end residues are part of each CDR3. A D gene is named only where the DNA matches it firmly.

>TRBD1|TRBJ1-6|TRBV4-2|18
TGTGCCAGCAGCCAAGATCAGGGGACAGCCGTCTATAATTCACCCCTCCACTTT
CASSQDQGTAVYNSPLHF
>TRBD2|TRBJ2-2|TRBV7-6|16
TGTGCCAGCAGCTTAGGTCCTAGCGGGAACACCGGGGAGCTGTTTTTT
CASSLGPSGNTGELFF
>.|TRBJ2-7|TRBV7-8|15
TGTGCCAGCAGCTTAGGTCCAATGGCAAGAGGCGAGCAGTACTTC
CASSLGPMARGEQYF
>TRBD1|TRBJ1-1|TRBV5-1|15
TGCGCCAGCAGCGGGGAGACAGGGGGGAACACTGAAGCTTTCTTT
CASSGETGGNTEAFF
>.|TRBJ2-5|TRBV14|14
TGTGCCAGCAGCGGATACGGGGGTGGGGAGACCCAGTACTTC
CASSGYGGGETQYF
>.|TRBJ1-5|TRBV30|14
TGTGCCTGGAGTGGACAGTCTAGCAATCAGCCCCAGCATTTT
CAWSGQSSNQPQHF
>TRBD2|TRBJ2-7|TRBV13|15
TGTGCCAGCAGCTTAGGACCTAGCGGAACCTACGAGCAGTACTTC
CASSLGPSGTYEQYF
>.|TRBJ2-7|TRBV12-5|18
TGTGCTAGTGGTTTGGTAACCCTGGGGAGGCAGGCTGCCTACGAGCAGTACTTC
CASGLVTLGRQAAYEQYF
>.|TRBJ1-6|TRBV6-1|16
TGTGCCAGCAGTGAGTCAGGCTGGTCCTATAATTCACCCCTCCACTTT
CASSESGWSYNSPLHF
>.|TRBJ2-1|TRBV7-2|15
TGTGCCAGCAGCTTTGCCAGGGGGGCCTTCGGCGTGCAGTTCTTC
CASSFARGAFGVQFF
>.|TRBJ2-2|TRBV30|13
TGTGCCTGGAGGACCAGGGGCTCCGGGGAGCTGTTTTTT
CAWRTRGSGELFF
>.|TRBJ1-4|TRBV12-5|16
TGTGCTAGTGGTTTGGGCCTGACAGCAACTAATGAAAAACTGTTTTTT
CASGLGLTATNEKLFF
>TRBD1|TRBJ1-1|TRBV30|13
TGTGCCTGGACCCCGACAGGGAGCACTGAAGCTTTCTTT
CAWTPTGSTEAFF
>.|TRBJ2-5|TRBV5-6|15
TGTGCCAGCAGCTTGGGCGGGACTGGGGAAGAGACCCAGTACTTC
CASSLGGTGEETQYF
>.|TRBJ1-1|TRBV7-9|15
TGTGCCAGCAGCTTAGCGCTGGGGGGAATCACTGAAGCTTTCTTT
CASSLALGGITEAFF
>TRBD1|TRBJ1-6|TRBV6-5|14
TGTGCCAGCAGTACGACAGGGGAAAATTCACCCCTCCACTTT
CASSTTGENSPLHF
>TRBD1|TRBJ1-2|TRBV6-6|15
TGTGCCAGCAGTACCCGGGACAGGGGGCTTTATGGCTACACCTTC
CASSTRDRGLYGYTF
>TRBD2|TRBJ2-1|TRBV5-1|15
TGCGCCAGCAGGGTAGGACTAGCGGGAGGGAATGAGCAGTTCTTC
CASRVGLAGGNEQFF
>.|TRBJ2-2|TRBV30|13
TGTGCCTGGAGTGTGAGCAACACCGGGGAGCTGTTTTTT
CAWSVSNTGELFF
>.|TRBJ1-5|TRBV6-6|13
TGTGCCAGCACGGGGCCCCTGTCGTGGGAGGTGCATTTT
CASTGPLSWEVHF
>.|TRBJ2-7|TRBV13|13
TGTGCCAGCAGCTTAGTCGCTAGCGACGAGCAGTACTTC
CASSLVASDEQYF
>TRBD1|TRBJ1-2|TRBV18|16
TGTGCCAGCTCACCACTCCCACCGGGACAGTGGAATGGCTACACCTTC
CASSPLPPGQWNGYTF
>.|TRBJ1-2|TRBV30|13
TGTGCCTGGAATTCAGGGAACAACTATGGCTACACCTTC
CAWNSGNNYGYTF
>TRBD2|TRBJ2-1|TRBV4-2|16
TGTGCCAGCAGCCAAGAAAGGACTAGCGCCCTCCCCGAGCAGTTCTTC
CASSQERTSALPEQFF
>TRBD1|TRBJ1-1|TRBV5-5|13
TGTGCCAGCAGCTGGGACAGGGATACTGAAGCTTTCTTT
CASSWDRDTEAFF
>.|TRBJ1-1|TRBV27|14
TGTGCCAGCAGGGTAAACAGAGTGAACACTGAAGCTTTCTTT
CASRVNRVNTEAFF
>TRBD1|TRBJ2-1|TRBV7-6|16
TGTGCCAGCAGCTTAAGGGGACAGGGGGCGTTTAATGAGCAGTTCTTC
CASSLRGQGAFNEQFF
>.|TRBJ1-2|TRBV19|14
TGTGCCAGTTCGACAGCGCCGACCAACTATGGCTACACCTTC
CASSTAPTNYGYTF
>TRBD1|TRBJ2-6|TRBV18|19
TGTGCCAGCTCCCGCACCGGGACAGGGTTTGGCTCTGGGGCCAACGTCCTGACTTTC
CASSRTGTGFGSGANVLTF
>TRBD2|TRBJ2-1|TRBV6-1|15
TGTGCCAGCAGTGAAACTAGCGGGAGGTCTAATGAGCAGTTCTTC
CASSETSGRSNEQFF
>TRBD1|TRBJ1-1|TRBV10-3|14
TGTGCCATCCGCACGGGACAGGCGAACACTGAAGCTTTCTTT
CAIRTGQANTEAFF
>.|TRBJ2-1|TRBV5-1|17
TGCGCCAGCAGCTTAAGGCCCAGCGGAGGGGCCTACAATGAGCAGTTCTTC
CASSLRPSGGAYNEQFF
>.|TRBJ1-1|TRBV30|13
TGTGCCTGGAATTTCCTAGGGGGCACTGAAGCTTTCTTT
CAWNFLGGTEAFF
>.|TRBJ1-6|TRBV5-1|17
TGCGCCAGCAGTCCGGACGGGGGAGGCTCCTATAATTCACCCCTCCACTTT
CASSPDGGGSYNSPLHF
>.|TRBJ1-1|TRBV5-1|16
TGCGCCAGCAGCTTGGGGTCAGGGTCGATGAACACTGAAGCTTTCTTT
CASSLGSGSMNTEAFF
>TRBD2|TRBJ2-7|TRBV18|15
TGTGCCAGCTCACCATCGACTAGCGGAGTATACGAGCAGTACTTC
CASSPSTSGVYEQYF
>TRBD2|TRBJ2-5|TRBV5-4|16
TGTGCCAGCAGCCCCCGGGGCGGGGGGGCTGGAGAGACCCAGTACTTC
CASSPRGGGAGETQYF
>TRBD1|TRBJ1-5|TRBV27|13
TGTGCCAGCAGGGGGACAGTCAATCAGCCCCAGCATTTT
CASRGTVNQPQHF
>.|TRBJ1-1|TRBV30|13
TGTGCCTGGAACTTAGGGAGGAACACTGAAGCTTTCTTT
CAWNLGRNTEAFF
>TRBD1|TRBJ2-6|TRBV12-5|16
TGTGCTAGTGGTATGACAGGGGCCTCTGGGGCCAACGTCCTGACTTTC
CASGMTGASGANVLTF
>.|TRBJ2-1|TRBV5-4|16
TGTGCCAGCAGCTTGGGCTGGGTAGCGGAAATCAATGAGCAGTTCTTC
CASSLGWVAEINEQFF
>.|TRBJ2-7|TRBV5-1|15
TGCGCCAGCAGCTTGGCCCCACAGTCCGGCCACGAGCAGTACTTC
CASSLAPQSGHEQYF
>.|TRBJ1-3|TRBV10-3|17
TGTGCCATCAGGACACAGGGCAGCCTCGACCAGGGAAACACCATATATTTT
CAIRTQGSLDQGNTIYF
>TRBD1|TRBJ2-7|TRBV6-5|14
TGTGCCAGCAGCAGGACAGGGGGCGCCTACGAGCAGTACTTC
CASSRTGGAYEQYF
>.|TRBJ2-7|TRBV27|16
TGTGCCAGCAGTCTACTAGCAGGGAGACGACCATACGAGCAGTACTTC
CASSLLAGRRPYEQYF
>.|TRBJ2-5|TRBV4-3|14
TGCGCCAGCAGCCAAGAAGACACTCAAGAGACCCAGTACTTC
CASSQEDTQETQYF
>.|TRBJ1-2|TRBV29-1|13
TGCAGCGTTGCGGACGGGGGGGTCTATGGCTACACCTTC
CSVADGGVYGYTF
>.|TRBJ2-3|TRBV30|13
TGTGCCTGGAGTGTAGGCGGGGCAGATACGCAGTATTTT
CAWSVGGADTQYF
>.|TRBJ1-2|TRBV18|17
TGTGCCAGCTCACCACTGCAGACAAGTAATTCTAACTATGGCTACACCTTC
CASSPLQTSNSNYGYTF
>TRBD2|TRBJ2-1|TRBV29-1|15
TGCAGCGTTCGTTTGCCCTATAGCGGGAGCAATGAGCAGTTCTTC
CSVRLPYSGSNEQFF
>.|TRBJ1-1|TRBV5-5|13
TGTGCCAGCAGCTTGGTAGCTGACACTGAAGCTTTCTTT
CASSLVADTEAFF
>.|TRBJ1-2|TRBV5-1|13
TGCGCCAGCAGCTCCGAAGGGGTGGCTGGCTACACCTTC
CASSSEGVAGYTF